The next 17 T cell receptor beta chains were all read from a single sample in a study of cytomegalovirus exposure and HLA in healthy donors. This PCR relied on a set of 60 Vbeta primers and 13 Jbeta primers. Repertoires were generated with immunoSEQ multiplex PCR, while TCRdb's copy carries only in-frame clones and drops some. The sample carries roughly 130,000 clones, roughly 70% recorded once. The source material was PBMCs. These TCRs come from a man aged 18 to 29 in good health and CMV-seropositive.

The chain carries TRBV7-3 and TRBJ2-7, with TRBD1 identical over 9 bases. There are 15 residues in the CDR3. V was clipped by 3 bases and J by 0 bases; unmatched bases: 3. CDR1 SGHTA and CDR2 FQGTGA come from the germline V gene. CDR3: CASSLVTGGSYEQYF. As DNA, the CDR3 is TGTGCCAGCAGCTTGGTGACAGGGGGCTCCTACGAGCAGTACTTC.

This chain uses TRBV6-5 with TRBJ2-1; TRBD1 matches 8 bases. Germline CDR1 is MNHEY and CDR2 is SVGAGI. After removal of 6 bases from V and 0 bases from J, the junction contained 4 bases not matched to a gene. This CDR3 has 15 residues. CDR3 loop: CASRPQGVSYNEQFF. For the CDR3, the DNA is TGTGCCAGCAGGCCACAGGGGGTCTCCTACAATGAGCAGTTCTTC.

The chain uses TRBV5-4 and TRBJ1-2; possibly TRBD1 for D (5 bases). The CDR3 is 13 amino acids. Per the germline V gene, CDR1 is SGHNT and CDR2 is YYREEE (reference sequence). V dropped 4 bases and J dropped 7 bases, with 14 bases sitting between them. This chain's CDR3 is CASSLGGDPGYTF. The CDR3 region has the DNA TGTGCCAGCAGCCTGGGGGGGGATCCTGGCTACACCTTC.

The J gene is TRBJ2-5, the V gene TRBV6-6; 8 nucleotides agree with TRBD2. With V trimmed by 6 bases and J by 6 bases, 15 bases remained unmatched. CDR3 size: 16 residues. Germline V lookup: CDR1 MNHNY, CDR2 SVGAGI (reference sequence). CDR3 sequence: CASSRIPSGRGKTQYF. The CDR3 nucleotides are TGTGCCAGCAGCCGTATCCCCAGCGGGAGAGGGAAGACCCAGTACTTC.

The CDR3 reads CASNAGGRKTQYF. DNA of the CDR3: TGTGCCAGCAACGCAGGGGGCCGAAAGACCCAGTACTTC. The chain has TRBV6-5 and TRBJ2-5; 8 nucleotides match TRBD1. CDR1 and CDR2 from the germline V gene are MNHEY and SVGAGI. V lost 7 bases, J lost 6 bases, and 7 bases stayed unmatched. The CDR3 loop spans 13 amino acids.

V and J are TRBV4-3 and TRBJ2-7; tentatively, D is TRBD1 (6 bases). V lost 3 bases, J lost 3 bases, and 18 bases lay in between. CDR1 LGHNA and CDR2 YSLEER come from the germline V gene. There are 16 residues in the CDR3. DNA for the CDR3: TGCGCCAGCAGCCAGGACCCTCAGGGGTGGGTCTACGAGCAGTACTTC. This sequence encodes CASSQDPQGWVYEQYF.

J is TRBJ2-7 and V is TRBV5-4; 8 bases line up with TRBD2. The CDR3 sequence is 15 residues long. Germline CDR1 reads SGHNT; CDR2 reads YYREEE (reference sequence). After removal of 1 base from V and 0 bases from J, the junction contained 3 bases not matched to a gene. Here the CDR3 DNA reads TGTGCCAGCAGCTTGTACCGGGGGGGCTCCTACGAGCAGTACTTC. Amino acid sequence: CASSLYRGGSYEQYF.

The chain employs TRBV5-1 and TRBJ1-1; 8 bases agree with TRBD1. This CDR3 has 15 residues. The germline CDR1 and CDR2 sequences are SGHRS and YFSETQ. J lost 1 base, V lost 3 bases, and 5 bases had no gene match. The DNA for the CDR3 is TGCGCCAGCAGCTCCCGGACAGGGAGGAACACTGAAGCTTTCTTT. As protein: CASSSRTGRNTEAFF.

V gene TRBV7-2 combines with J gene TRBJ2-5; possible D gene TRBD2, 7 bases. This CDR3 comprises 13 residues. CDR1 is SGHTA and CDR2 is FQGNSA in the germline V gene. Trimming shortened V by 2 bases and J by 7 bases, and 11 bases separated the two germline ends. CDR3 DNA: TGTGCCAGCAGCTTACGGGGGGCGGGGACCCAGTACTTC. Protein: CASSLRGAGTQYF.

The gene calls are TRBV28 and TRBJ2-6; 8 bases match TRBD1. Germline lookup yields CDR1 MDHEN and CDR2 SYDVKM. J lost 0 bases, V lost 8 bases, and 9 bases had no gene match. This CDR3 is built from 17 residues. The CDR3 DNA follows: TGTGCCAGCGGCGCCGGGACAGGCCGCTCTGGGGCCAACGTCCTGACTTTC. Encoded protein: CASGAGTGRSGANVLTF.

This chain uses TRBV6-1 with TRBJ2-7; possible D gene TRBD1, 6 bases. The germline V gene encodes CDR1 MNHNS and CDR2 SASEGT. The CDR3 is 15 amino acids. Between the trimmed V and J ends, which lost 4 bases and 6 bases, there was a span of 19 bases. CDR3 sequence reads: CASSGHRDRSREQYF. The CDR3 DNA reads TGTGCCAGCAGTGGACACAGGGACCGATCGCGCGAGCAGTACTTC.

This chain links TRBV9 with TRBJ2-5, with a weak D call TRBD2 (6 bases). Looked up from germline, CDR1 is SGDLS and CDR2 is YYNGEE. The CDR3 covers 14 residues. Trimming shortened V by 3 bases and J by 3 bases, and 12 bases separated the two germline ends. The CDR3 sequence: CASSAAGTEETQYF. The CDR3 bases are TGTGCCAGCAGCGCAGCCGGGACTGAAGAGACCCAGTACTTC.

In its sample, this clone was seen a few times. The CDR3 DNA reads as TGTGCCAGCAGCTTAGGGGGACAGGCCCGATGGACTGAAGCTTTCTTT. The encoded protein is CASSLGGQARWTEAFF. This chain joins TRBV7-6 and TRBJ1-1; 8 bases are shared with TRBD1. Germline lookup yields CDR1 SGHVS and CDR2 FNYEAQ. The CDR3 length is 16 residues. V lost 1 base to trimming and J lost 5 bases; unmatched junction nucleotides: 9.

V gene TRBV4-3 combines with J gene TRBJ2-7; D may be TRBD1 (6 bases). Germline V gives CDR1 LGHNA, CDR2 YSLEER. The CDR3 has 15 residues. V shed 0 bases and J shed 4 bases, with 13 bases lying between them. The CDR3 DNA follows: TGCGCCAGCAGCCAAGAGGGAAAAAGGGGGTACGAGCAGTACTTC. Protein: CASSQEGKRGYEQYF.

V is TRBV28 and J is TRBJ2-3; TRBD1 matches at 8 bases. V lost 3 bases to trimming and J lost 8 bases; unmatched junction nucleotides: 7. Germline values: CDR1 MDHEN, CDR2 SYDVKM. The CDR3 totals 14 residues. The CDR3 here is CASSFGQGARTQYF. CDR3 DNA: TGTGCCAGCAGTTTTGGTCAGGGGGCGCGTACGCAGTATTTT. The variable domain in full, with the rest retrieved from reference TRBV28 and TRBJ2-3, is DVKVTQSSRYLVKRTGEKVFLECVQDMDHENMFWYRQDPGLGLRLIYFSYDVKMKEKGDIPEGYSVSREKKERFSLILESASTNQTSMYLCASSFGQGARTQYFGPGTRLTVL.

This chain links TRBV19 with TRBJ1-5, with 7 bases fitting TRBD1. J was trimmed by 2 bases and V by 5 bases; bases with no gene match: 6. The V gene's germline CDR1 is LNHDA and CDR2 SQIVND (reference sequence). CDR3 size: 15 residues. The CDR3 region has the DNA TGTGCCAGTAGTCCTACTGGACAGGGCAATCAGCCCCAGCATTTT. Protein sequence: CASSPTGQGNQPQHF.

The chain recombines TRBV6-6 with TRBJ1-2, with 10 bases lining up with TRBD1. CDR1 is MNHNY, CDR2 SVGAGI, per germline (reference sequence). The CDR3 sequence is 13 residues long. V lost 8 bases, J lost 7 bases, and 7 bases stayed unmatched. The DNA for the CDR3 is TGTGCCAGCGAGGACAGGGGGAGGGGTGGCTACACCTTC. It specifies CASEDRGRGGYTF.